A single T cell receptor (beta chain) is shown here with its context. What it binds is unknown. The sample is drawn from a study of post-analysis software for immune sequencing data. Points from the study as a whole: When compared against controls, multiple sclerosis patients showed significantly lower normalized Chao1 diversity. Relative to controls, patients had about 5 TRBV segments at higher frequency, with TRBV5-6, TRBV5-1 and TRBV20-1 among these. When the samples were clustered directly with F measure, those that had been prepared in the same batch showed strong co-clustering.

Libraries were made from TCR beta cDNA, and they carried unique molecular identifiers. A single record per CDR3 protein comes from TCRdb applying MiXCR to the PCR reads. The table shows hundreds of thousands of distinct CDR3 sequences, with around 50% occurring only once. The CDR3 length is 14 residues. CDR1 and CDR2 from the germline V gene are MNHEY and SMNVEV (reference sequence). V lost 8 bases, J lost 13 bases, and 17 bases stayed unmatched. This clonotype was sampled from a girl aged 5-17 years with multiple sclerosis. The rearrangement links TRBV27 to TRBJ2-4, with 7 bases fitting TRBD1. Sequencing used blood. The chain's CDR3 is CASGSIATGKEQYF. In DNA, the CDR3 is TGTGCCAGCGGGTCTATCGCGACAGGGAAAGAGCAGTACTTC.